Following are 20 T cell receptor beta chains from one sample sequenced in a study of blood T cell repertoires in COVID-19. The data were produced by immunoSEQ multiplex PCR, yet TCRdb's version contains in-frame clones alone and is incomplete. Of 200,000 to 250,000 clones in the sample, less than 85% were seen once. Sequencing used PBMCs or T cells enriched from blood (not recorded which). All receptors derive from a man aged 55 to 70 who had recovered from COVID-19.

This chain uses TRBV19 with TRBJ1-6, with TRBD1 matching 8 bases. Germline trimming cut 7 bases from V and 10 bases from J; bases unmatched to any gene: 12. Germline CDR1 is LNHDA and CDR2 is SQIVND (reference sequence). CDR3 size: 15 residues. The CDR3 bases are TGTGCCAGTAATCCGGACAGGGTACAAAACTCACCCCTCCACTTT. It codes for CASNPDRVQNSPLHF.

This chain connects TRBV3-1 (or the pseudogene TRBV3-2) to TRBJ1-5; weak D call: TRBD1 (6 bases). The CDR3 totals 14 residues. V lost 3 bases to trimming and J lost 3 bases, with 9 bases between them. CDR1 and CDR2 from the germline V gene are LGHDT and YNNKEL (reference sequence). In DNA form, the CDR3 reads TGTGCCAGCAGCCAGTACAGGGACAATCAGCCCCAGCATTTT. This translates into CASSQYRDNQPQHF.

V is TRBV5-1 and J is TRBJ1-6, with 7 nucleotides matching TRBD1. The CDR3 extends over 15 amino acids. Trimming cost V 3 bases and J 3 bases; bases outside gene matches: 3. The germline CDR1 and CDR2 sequences are SGHRS and YFSETQ. The CDR3 region has the DNA TGCGCCAGCAGCTCTGGACAGGTCTATAATTCACCCCTCCACTTT. Amino acids: CASSSGQVYNSPLHF.

The CDR3 reads CASSFNSGANVLTF. The CDR3 bases are TGTGCCAGCAGCTTTAACTCTGGGGCCAACGTCCTGACTTTC. The V and J genes are TRBV5-6 and TRBJ2-6, with D hard to call. Germline CDR1 is SGHDT and CDR2 is YYEEEE. This CDR3 has 14 residues. V lost 2 bases and J 0 bases, leaving 3 bases between the germline ends.

This clone was picked up a small number of times. The chain couples TRBV7-3 to TRBJ2-7, with D possibly being TRBD2 (6 bases). Trimming took 5 bases from V and 6 from J, leaving 14 bases between them. This CDR3 region has 13 residues. Looked up from germline, CDR1 is SGHTA and CDR2 is FQGTGA. CDR3 protein: CASSPTLGGEQYF. CDR3 coding DNA: TGTGCCAGCAGCCCAACCTTGGGGGGCGAGCAGTACTTC. Full variable domain (missing parts from reference TRBV7-3 and TRBJ2-7): GAGVSQTPSNKVTEKGKYVELRCDPISGHTALYWYRQSLGQGPEFLIYFQGTGAADDSGLPNDRFFAVRPEGSVSTLKIQRTERGDSAVYLCASSPTLGGEQYFGPGTRLTVT.

The rearrangement links TRBV6-5 to TRBJ2-5; TRBD2 might be the D (5 bases). With 5 bases removed from V and 4 bases from J, the gap between germline ends came to 17 bases. This CDR3 comprises 15 residues. Germline V gene data show CDR1 as MNHEY and CDR2 as SVGAGI. The CDR3 spells CASSRPGPAGETQYF. The CDR3 bases are TGTGCCAGCAGTCGTCCCGGCCCTGCGGGAGAGACCCAGTACTTC.

V gene TRBV12-3 or TRBV12-4 combines with J gene TRBJ2-7; TRBD2 aligns across 7 bases. Trimming removed 8 bases from V and 3 bases from J; junction bases left unmatched: 7. The CDR3 length is 13 residues. The CDR3 DNA follows: TGTGCCAGCTGGGGAGGGGACGACTACGAGCAGTACTTC. This gives the protein CASWGGDDYEQYF.

This sequence joins TRBV6-5 and TRBJ2-7; D perhaps matches TRBD1 (7 bases). The germline V and J ends were trimmed by 7 bases and 2 bases, with 18 bases remaining between them. Germline V gene sequence: CDR1 MNHEY, CDR2 SVGAGI. The CDR3 covers 15 residues. The CDR3 is CASKSQGGRPYEQYF. The CDR3, as DNA: TGTGCCAGCAAAAGCCAGGGGGGCAGGCCCTACGAGCAGTACTTC.

The chain joins TRBV9 to TRBJ2-3, with 11 positions matching TRBD2. The V gene end was trimmed by 4 bases and the J gene end by 1 base; junction bases not matched to a gene: 8. Germline-derived CDR1 and CDR2 are SGDLS and YYNGEE. This CDR3 contains 17 residues. CDR3 loop: CASSPGYSGGGTDTQYF. CDR3 nucleotide sequence: TGTGCCAGCAGCCCGGGATATAGCGGGGGGGGCACAGATACGCAGTATTTT.

This chain connects TRBV5-1 to TRBJ1-1; D unresolved. Germline V gives CDR1 SGHRS, CDR2 YFSETQ. This CDR3 comprises 15 residues. Trimming removed 4 bases at V and 2 bases at J, with 15 bases between. This CDR3 reads CASSPGGHTNTEAFF. In DNA form, the CDR3 reads TGCGCCAGCAGCCCCGGCGGTCACACCAACACTGAAGCTTTCTTT.

The rearrangement joins TRBV30 to TRBJ1-1; D ambiguous. Trimming cost V 2 bases and J 2 bases, with 12 bases left between them. This CDR3 is 14 amino acids long. Germline CDR1 and CDR2: GTSNPN and SVGIG (reference sequence). The CDR3 bases are TGTGCCTGGAGTCCCGGACGGGATAACACTGAAGCTTTCTTT. Its translation: CAWSPGRDNTEAFF.

J is TRBJ2-3 and V is TRBV4-2; 8 positions match TRBD1. CDR1 LGHNA and CDR2 YNFKEQ come from the germline V gene. This CDR3 has 17 amino acids. J was trimmed by 5 bases and V by 0 bases; bases with no gene match: 10. The CDR3 loop is CASSQDPPGGLIDTQYF. The CDR3 DNA sequence: TGTGCCAGCAGCCAAGATCCCCCAGGGGGCCTTATAGATACGCAGTATTTT.

The chain recombines TRBV18 with TRBJ1-3; tentatively, D is TRBD1 (5 bases). The V gene lost 1 base and the J gene lost 2 bases, with 15 bases spanning the gap. The germline gives CDR1 KGHSH, CDR2 LQKENI. This CDR3 contains 17 residues. Here the CDR3 reads CASSPRLRTYTGNTIYF. DNA of the CDR3: TGTGCCAGCTCACCACGGCTAAGGACATACACTGGAAACACCATATATTTT.

The V call is TRBV23-1, the J call TRBJ2-1; D possibly corresponds to TRBD2 (6 bases). TRBV23-1 is an open reading frame, and its role is uncertain. CDR3 size: 16 residues. Trimming left V 0 bases short and J 4 bases short, with 13 bases between. This CDR3 is CASSQSLAMRYNEQFF. As DNA, the CDR3 is TGCGCCAGCAGTCAATCGCTAGCGATGCGGTACAATGAGCAGTTCTTC.

Turning to this clone: Additional DNA sequences in this sample encode the identical CDR3. The CDR3 loop is CAISESGGTEAFF. The DNA for the CDR3 is TGTGCCATCAGTGAGTCGGGGGGCACTGAAGCTTTCTTT. The chain uses TRBV10-3 and TRBJ1-1; D is possibly TRBD1 (5 bases). Germline V gene sequence: CDR1 ENHRY, CDR2 SYGVKD. V was pared by 0 bases and J by 4 bases, with 6 bases between. This CDR3 comprises 13 residues.

The chain has TRBV5-5 and TRBJ2-5; TRBD1 is a possible D gene (5 bases). The CDR3 is made up of 16 amino acids. Germline V gene data show CDR1 as SGHKS and CDR2 as YYEKEE (reference sequence). V was cut by 2 bases and J by 5 bases, with 19 bases left in between. The CDR3 DNA reads as TGTGCCAGCAGCTTTAGCATGACAGTCTCCTCCGAGACCCAGTACTTC. This codes for CASSFSMTVSSETQYF.

V usage is TRBV30 and J usage is TRBJ1-5; 8 nucleotides agree with TRBD1. After removal of 0 bases from V and 1 base from J, the junction contained 8 bases not matched to a gene. CDR3 length: 17 amino acids. CDR1 is GTSNPN and CDR2 is SVGIG in the germline V gene (reference sequence). DNA of the CDR3: TGTGCCTGGAGTGTAGAGGGAGACAGGGGAAGCAATCAGCCCCAGCATTTT. This sequence encodes CAWSVEGDRGSNQPQHF.

The rearrangement uses TRBV6-5 and TRBJ2-2, with D perhaps TRBD2 (6 bases). Germline lookup yields CDR1 MNHEY and CDR2 SVGAGI. The CDR3 covers 14 residues. The germline V and J ends were trimmed by 7 bases and 5 bases, with 14 bases remaining between them. The CDR3 here is CASTGTHKTGELFF. CDR3 coding DNA: TGTGCCAGCACCGGGACTCATAAAACCGGGGAGCTGTTTTTT.

The chain recombines TRBV15 with TRBJ1-2; D is ambiguous. V lost 6 bases to trimming and J lost 7 bases, with 15 bases between them. Germline V gives CDR1 LNHNV, CDR2 YYDKDF (reference sequence). The CDR3 has 13 amino acids. The CDR3 region is CATSSGAGSGYTF. The CDR3 bases are TGTGCCACCAGTTCGGGTGCGGGTTCTGGCTACACCTTC.

This sequence joins TRBV4-3 and TRBJ1-4; D not certain. Trimming shortened V by 3 bases and J by 0 bases, and 5 bases separated the two germline ends. Looked up from germline, CDR1 is LGHNA and CDR2 is YSLEER. This CDR3 region has 14 residues. The CDR3 loop reads CASSQLTTNEKLFF. DNA for the CDR3: TGCGCCAGCAGCCAGTTAACAACTAATGAAAAACTGTTTTTT.